Listed here is a single T cell receptor (beta chain). Its antigen is unknown. Sequencing used immunoSEQ multiplex PCR; TCRdb keeps in-frame clones, though not all of them. The table includes 150,000 to 200,000 clones, approximately 78% detected once. The data were obtained in a study of cytomegalovirus exposure and HLA in healthy donors. Study results and limitations: Subsequent analysis showed first-cohort TCR clusters tending to co-occur in some 110 validation repertoires. Most TCRs appeared rarely, but some public TCRs recurred in many donors.

The source is a woman in her twenties or thirties in good health and CMV-seronegative. The sequencing sample was made of PBMCs.

The DNA of the CDR3 is TGTGCCAGCAGTTACTCGGGGAGTGGGAGCTACGAGCAGTACTTC. This sequence encodes CASSYSGSGSYEQYF. The chain recombines TRBV6-5 with TRBJ2-7, with a tentative D call TRBD2 (5 bases). CDR3 length: 15 residues. CDR1 is MNHEY, CDR2 SVGAGI, per germline. With 0 bases removed from V and 3 bases from J, the gap between germline ends came to 12 bases.